This T cell receptor (beta chain) comes out of a study of blood T cells in healthy people across ages. This clonotype was seen a few times. Germline trimming cut 6 bases from V and 2 bases from J; bases unmatched to any gene: 6. Germline V gives CDR1 SNHLY, CDR2 FYNNEI. The CDR3 has 17 amino acids. Combining a sample-barcoded 5' primer with a J-beta primer mix, a second PCR ran for roughly 6 to 12 cycles. TCRdb re-derived calls from the 5' RACE reads in MiXCR, one entry per CDR3 protein. The data hold over 600,000 distinct CDR3 sequences, with around 20% observed a single time. Sample: blood. The gene calls are TRBV2 and TRBJ2-1; 14 bases map to TRBD2. The receptor comes from a man in his 70s in good health. The CDR3 region is CASRPGLAGVAYNEQFF. The CDR3 DNA sequence: TGTGCCAGCAGGCCGGGACTAGCGGGAGTGGCCTACAATGAGCAGTTCTTC.